A selection of T cell receptor beta chains follows, all from one sample in a study of cytomegalovirus exposure and HLA in healthy donors. Libraries were prepared by immunoSEQ multiplex PCR; TCRdb keeps only in-frame clonotypes and omits some of them. In total, the table holds about 140,000 clones. Sequencing used PBMCs. These receptors were taken from a man aged 40-49 years in good health and CMV-seronegative. The CDR3 runs from the conserved cysteine through the conserved F or W. The order of the fields is J gene, V gene, D gene, CDR3 protein, CDR3 DNA. D genes are given only for firm matches.

j_call: TRBJ1-3
v_call: TRBV2
d_call: .
cdr3_aa: CASSQVRVNSGNTIYF
cdr3_nt: TGTGCCAGCAGTCAAGTTAGAGTCAACTCTGGAAACACCATATATTTT

j_call: TRBJ2-1
v_call: TRBV27
d_call: TRBD2
cdr3_aa: CASSLGGGAYEQFF
cdr3_nt: TGTGCCAGCAGTTTGGGCGGGGGGGCGTATGAGCAGTTCTTC

j_call: TRBJ1-1
v_call: TRBV19
d_call: TRBD1
cdr3_aa: CASSSIAGGTAVTEAFF
cdr3_nt: TGTGCCAGTAGTTCAATAGCGGGGGGGACAGCCGTCACTGAAGCTTTCTTT

j_call: TRBJ2-1
v_call: TRBV5-6
d_call: .
cdr3_aa: CASTRFKDTTFSYNEQFF
cdr3_nt: TGTGCCAGCACACGATTCAAGGATACGACATTCTCCTACAATGAGCAGTTCTTC

j_call: TRBJ2-3
v_call: TRBV4-3
d_call: .
cdr3_aa: CASSQDSGTQYF
cdr3_nt: TGCGCCAGCAGCCAAGATTCGGGTACGCAGTATTTT

j_call: TRBJ1-1
v_call: TRBV7-2
d_call: .
cdr3_aa: CASSRRGQNTEAFF
cdr3_nt: TGTGCCAGCAGCCGGCGCGGGCAGAACACTGAAGCTTTCTTT

j_call: TRBJ2-5
v_call: TRBV11-1
d_call: TRBD2
cdr3_aa: CASSQASQRGRETQYF
cdr3_nt: TGTGCCAGCAGTCAAGCGAGTCAGCGGGGGAGGGAGACCCAGTACTTC

j_call: TRBJ2-3
v_call: TRBV7-8
d_call: .
cdr3_aa: CASSLPPTDTQYF
cdr3_nt: TGTGCCAGCAGCCTACCACCCACAGATACGCAGTATTTT

j_call: TRBJ2-3
v_call: TRBV10-1
d_call: TRBD1
cdr3_aa: CASGISDRGVSDTQYF
cdr3_nt: TGCGCCAGCGGCATCTCGGACAGGGGAGTTTCAGATACGCAGTATTTT

j_call: TRBJ2-7
v_call: TRBV5-1
d_call: .
cdr3_aa: CASRTNTDSYEQYF
cdr3_nt: TGCGCCAGCAGAACAAACACGGACTCCTACGAGCAGTACTTC

j_call: TRBJ1-1
v_call: TRBV5-4
d_call: .
cdr3_aa: CASSFPTGPNTEAFF
cdr3_nt: TGTGCCAGCAGCTTTCCGACAGGACCGAACACTGAAGCTTTCTTT

j_call: TRBJ2-7
v_call: TRBV21-1
d_call: .
cdr3_aa: CASSKNGSGSSYEQYF
cdr3_nt: TGTGCCAGCAGCAAGAACGGTAGCGGGAGCTCCTACGAGCAGTACTTC